These 14 T cell receptor beta chains came from one sample sequenced in a study of cytomegalovirus exposure and HLA in healthy donors. Here immunoSEQ multiplex PCR was the method, and the copy in TCRdb shows in-frame clones only, minus some. The data contain fewer than 200,000 clones, around nine tenths of them singletons. Sequenced material: PBMCs. The receptors were sampled from a man aged 25 to 40 in good health and CMV-seropositive.

The rearrangement links TRBV2 to TRBJ1-3; no clear D gene. The germline V gene has CDR1 SNHLY and CDR2 FYNNEI. The V and J ends lost 2 bases and 1 base respectively, with 0 bases between them. This CDR3 comprises 12 residues. CDR3 bases: TGTGCCAGCAGTGAATCTGGAAACACCATATATTTT. This codes for CASSESGNTIYF.

The CDR3 protein is CASSPSGTQYF. DNA for the CDR3: TGTGCCAGCAGCCCTTCGGGGACCCAGTACTTC. The chain joins TRBV6-6 to TRBJ2-5; D unresolved. Germline CDR1 and CDR2: MNHNY and SVGAGI (reference sequence). Trimming took 6 bases from V and 7 from J, leaving 9 bases between them. This CDR3 region has 11 residues.

The chain has TRBV9 and TRBJ2-1; no clear D. Per the germline V gene, CDR1 is SGDLS and CDR2 is YYNGEE. Trimming took 2 bases from V and 10 from J, leaving 7 bases between them. There are 11 residues in the CDR3. The CDR3 coding sequence is TGTGCCAGCAGCGTGGGGAAGGAGCAGTTCTTC. Translating gives CASSVGKEQFF.

As to this clone: A read error may account for a junction end that differs from germline. The sample has other DNA sequences that encode this CDR3 too. V usage is TRBV5-1 and J usage is TRBJ1-1, with 11 positions matching TRBD1. The CDR3 spans 16 residues. Germline-derived CDR1 and CDR2 are SGHRS and YFSETQ. CDR3 loop: CASSQFGTGGNTEAFF. As DNA, the CDR3 is TGTGCCAGCAGCCAGTTCGGGACAGGGGGAAACACTGAAGCTTTCTTT.

Only a few counts were recorded for this clone. In DNA, the CDR3 is TGTGCCACCACCGGGACTTCCATGAACACTGAAGCTTTCTTT. Protein: CATTGTSMNTEAFF. The chain has TRBV2 and TRBJ1-1; a possible D gene is TRBD1 (5 bases). Trimming stripped 10 bases from V and 0 bases from J, with 15 bases between. This CDR3 comprises 14 residues. Germline CDR1 is SNHLY and CDR2 is FYNNEI.

The chain combines TRBV6-5 with TRBJ2-7; weak D call: TRBD2 (5 bases). Trimming shortened V by 4 bases and J by 0 bases, and 10 bases separated the two germline ends. Looked up from germline, CDR1 is MNHEY and CDR2 is SVGAGI. The CDR3 runs 14 residues. The CDR3 spells CASSFFAGSYEQYF. CDR3 sequence (DNA): TGTGCCAGCAGTTTCTTCGCGGGCTCCTACGAGCAGTACTTC.

This chain connects TRBV5-4 to TRBJ2-7; D remains unclear. Germline values: CDR1 SGHNT, CDR2 YYREEE (reference sequence). V was pared by 0 bases and J by 5 bases, with 15 bases between. The CDR3 loop spans 15 amino acids. The CDR3 DNA sequence: TGTGCCAGCAGCTTGGATCCCCTAGAGGAGAACGAGCAGTACTTC. This gives the protein CASSLDPLEENEQYF. The complete variable domain, with remaining parts taken from reference TRBV5-4 and TRBJ2-7, reads ETGVTQSPTHLIKTRGQQVTLRCSSQSGHNTVSWYQQALGQGPQFIFQYYREEENGRGNFPPRFSGLQFPNYSSELNVNALELDDSALYLCASSLDPLEENEQYFGPGTRLTVT.

The chain carries TRBV20-1 and TRBJ2-7; the D is unclear. V shed 1 base and J shed 7 bases, with 8 bases lying between them. CDR1 DFQATT and CDR2 SNEGSKA come from the germline V gene (reference sequence). The CDR3 length is 11 residues. CDR3 nucleotides: TGCAGTGCTAGAGGGTCGGAGGAGCAGTACTTC. It codes for CSARGSEEQYF.

This rearrangement joins TRBV6-1 to TRBJ2-3; the D gene is possibly TRBD2 (5 bases). V was pared by 2 bases and J by 2 bases, with 26 bases between. The CDR3 totals 20 residues. Germline assignment: CDR1 MNHNS and CDR2 SASEGT. CDR3 loop: CASSEYSFGEFFDPTDTQYF. In DNA, the CDR3 is TGTGCCAGCAGTGAATACTCTTTTGGGGAGTTTTTTGACCCCACAGATACGCAGTATTTT.

V and J are TRBV11-2 and TRBJ1-4, with TRBD1 matching over 7 bases. V trimming: 7 bases; J trimming: 8 bases; junction bases outside the gene matches: 7. This CDR3 is built from 13 residues. Per the germline V gene, CDR1 is SGHAT and CDR2 is FQNNGV. The DNA for the CDR3 is TGTGCCAGCACCTCAACAGGGGTAGAAAAACTGTTTTTT. Its protein is CASTSTGVEKLFF.

The chain uses TRBV7-8 and TRBJ2-2; D is uncertain. CDR3 length: 19 residues. V was pared by 3 bases and J by 0 bases, with 20 bases between. Germline values: CDR1 SGHVS, CDR2 FQNEAQ. The DNA of the CDR3 is TGTGCCAGCAGCTTCAGGAAGGCCGAGCGACCTACGAACACCGGGGAGCTGTTTTTT. This encodes CASSFRKAERPTNTGELFF.

The rearrangement joins TRBV6-1 to TRBJ2-5; D unclear. The CDR3 covers 14 residues. The ends were cut back, 3 bases at V and 2 bases at J, with 10 bases in the middle. Germline V lookup: CDR1 MNHNS, CDR2 SASEGT. CDR3: CASSDGVFQETQYF. CDR3 in DNA: TGTGCCAGCAGTGATGGGGTCTTTCAAGAGACCCAGTACTTC.

The genes are TRBV10-1 and TRBJ2-4, with TRBD1 matching 7 bases. With 8 bases clipped from V and 0 bases from J, the junction kept 19 bases outside the gene matches. The CDR3 runs to 19 residues. From germline, CDR1 is WNHNN and CDR2 SYGVQD (reference sequence). CDR3 DNA: TGCGCCAGCGGGGGAGTTCGGGACAGAGTAAAGTTAGCCAAAAACATTCAGTACTTC. This translates into CASGGVRDRVKLAKNIQYF.

This clone was counted once. J is TRBJ1-1 and V is TRBV6-1; 7 positions agree with TRBD1. V lost 4 bases, J lost 5 bases, and 7 bases stayed unmatched. Per the germline V gene, CDR1 is MNHNS and CDR2 is SASEGT. The CDR3 sequence is 14 residues long. Here the CDR3 DNA reads TGTGCCAGCAGTGCGACAGGGAGGGTAACTGAAGCTTTCTTT. This encodes CASSATGRVTEAFF.